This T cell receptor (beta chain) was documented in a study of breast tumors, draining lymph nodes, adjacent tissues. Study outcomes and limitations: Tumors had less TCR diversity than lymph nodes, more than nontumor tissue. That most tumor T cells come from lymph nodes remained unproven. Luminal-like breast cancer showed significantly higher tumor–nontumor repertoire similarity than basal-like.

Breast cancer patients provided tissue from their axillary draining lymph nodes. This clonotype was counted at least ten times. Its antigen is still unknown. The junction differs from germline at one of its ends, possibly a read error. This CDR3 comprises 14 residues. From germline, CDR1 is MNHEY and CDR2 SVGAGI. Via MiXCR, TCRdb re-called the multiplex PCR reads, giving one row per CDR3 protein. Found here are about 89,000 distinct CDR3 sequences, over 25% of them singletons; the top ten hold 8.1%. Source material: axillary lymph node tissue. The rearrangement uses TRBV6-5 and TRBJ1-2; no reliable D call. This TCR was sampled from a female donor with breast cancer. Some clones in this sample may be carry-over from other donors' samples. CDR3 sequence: CASSHSQDLTGYTF. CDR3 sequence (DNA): TGTGCCAGCAGTCACTCCCAGGACTTAACTGGCTACACCTTC.